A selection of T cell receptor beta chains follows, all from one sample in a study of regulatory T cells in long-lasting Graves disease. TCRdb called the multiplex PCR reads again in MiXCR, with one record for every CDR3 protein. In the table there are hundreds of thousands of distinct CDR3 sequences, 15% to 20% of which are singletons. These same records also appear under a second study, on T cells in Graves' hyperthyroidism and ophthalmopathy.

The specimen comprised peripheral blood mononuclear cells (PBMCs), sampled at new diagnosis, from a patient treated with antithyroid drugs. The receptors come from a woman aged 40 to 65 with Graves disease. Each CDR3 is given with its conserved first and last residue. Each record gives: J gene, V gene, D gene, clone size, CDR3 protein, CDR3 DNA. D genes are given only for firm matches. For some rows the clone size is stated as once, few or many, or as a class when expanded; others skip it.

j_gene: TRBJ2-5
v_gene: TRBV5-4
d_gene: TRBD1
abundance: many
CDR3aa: CASSPRDRGGETQYF
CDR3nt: TGTGCCAGCAGCCCAAGGGACAGGGGCGGCGAGACCCAGTACTTC

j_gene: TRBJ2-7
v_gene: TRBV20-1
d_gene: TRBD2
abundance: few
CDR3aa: CSARRASGGLNYEQYF
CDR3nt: TGCAGTGCTCGAAGAGCTAGCGGGGGCTTGAATTACGAGCAGTACTTC

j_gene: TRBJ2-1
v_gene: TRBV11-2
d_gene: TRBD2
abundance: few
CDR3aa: CASSLVGDERGVNNEQFF
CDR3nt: TGTGCCAGCAGCTTAGTGGGTGACGAGCGGGGGGTCAATAATGAGCAGTTCTTC

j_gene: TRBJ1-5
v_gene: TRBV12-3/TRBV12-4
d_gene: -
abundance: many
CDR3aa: CASSLHSIINQPQHF
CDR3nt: TGTGCCAGCAGTTTACACAGCATCATCAATCAGCCCCAGCATTTT

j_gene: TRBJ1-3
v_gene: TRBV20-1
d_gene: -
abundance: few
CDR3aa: CSARVGGIGSGNTIYF
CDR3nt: TGCAGTGCTAGAGTAGGCGGGATAGGATCTGGAAACACCATATATTTT

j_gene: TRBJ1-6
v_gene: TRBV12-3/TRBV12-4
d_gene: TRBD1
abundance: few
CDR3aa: CASSFEQGVPLGNSPLHF
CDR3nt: TGTGCCAGCAGTTTTGAACAGGGGGTACCTTTGGGGAATTCACCCCTCCACTTT

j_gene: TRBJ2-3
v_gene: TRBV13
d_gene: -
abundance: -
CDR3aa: CASSLLVGQLWDTQYF
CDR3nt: TGTGCCAGCAGCTTACTTGTAGGACAACTCTGGGATACGCAGTATTTT

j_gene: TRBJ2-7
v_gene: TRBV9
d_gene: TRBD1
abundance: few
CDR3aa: CASSSQGASYEQYF
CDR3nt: TGTGCCAGCAGCTCACAGGGGGCGTCCTACGAGCAGTACTTC

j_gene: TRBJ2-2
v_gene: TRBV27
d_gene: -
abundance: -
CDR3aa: CASSFLQGGELFF
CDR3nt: TGTGCCAGCAGTTTTTTACAGGGCGGGGAGCTGTTTTTT

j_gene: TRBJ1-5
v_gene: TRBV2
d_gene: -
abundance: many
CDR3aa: CASSGLPGQPQHF
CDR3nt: TGTGCCAGCAGTGGTCTCCCGGGCCAGCCCCAGCATTTT

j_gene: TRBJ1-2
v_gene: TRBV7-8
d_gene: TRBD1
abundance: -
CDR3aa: CAGSPEGRQGAGYGYTF
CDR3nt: TGTGCCGGCAGCCCAGAGGGTCGGCAGGGGGCCGGCTATGGCTACACCTTC

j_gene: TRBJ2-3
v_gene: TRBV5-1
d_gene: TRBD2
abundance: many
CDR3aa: CASSPTGLAGGDTQYF
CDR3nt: TGCGCCAGCAGCCCAACCGGACTAGCGGGCGGTGATACGCAGTATTTT

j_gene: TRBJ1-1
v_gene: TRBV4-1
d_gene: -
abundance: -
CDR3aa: CASSQDLGWATEAFF
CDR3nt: TGCGCCAGCAGCCAAGATCTAGGGTGGGCCACTGAAGCTTTCTTT

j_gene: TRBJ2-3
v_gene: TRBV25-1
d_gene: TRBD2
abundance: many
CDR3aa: CASSESLAGGDTQYF
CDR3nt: TGTGCCAGCAGTGAATCACTAGCGGGGGGAGATACGCAGTATTTT

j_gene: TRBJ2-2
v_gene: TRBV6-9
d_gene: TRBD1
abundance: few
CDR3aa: CASSFTGTGSTGELFF
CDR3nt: TGTGCCAGCAGTTTCACCGGGACAGGCTCCACCGGGGAGCTGTTTTTT

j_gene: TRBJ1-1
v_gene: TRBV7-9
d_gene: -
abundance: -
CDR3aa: CASSGRDLRFPGREAFF
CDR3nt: TGTGCCAGCAGCGGCCGGGACCTTCGCTTTCCAGGGCGAGAAGCTTTCTTT